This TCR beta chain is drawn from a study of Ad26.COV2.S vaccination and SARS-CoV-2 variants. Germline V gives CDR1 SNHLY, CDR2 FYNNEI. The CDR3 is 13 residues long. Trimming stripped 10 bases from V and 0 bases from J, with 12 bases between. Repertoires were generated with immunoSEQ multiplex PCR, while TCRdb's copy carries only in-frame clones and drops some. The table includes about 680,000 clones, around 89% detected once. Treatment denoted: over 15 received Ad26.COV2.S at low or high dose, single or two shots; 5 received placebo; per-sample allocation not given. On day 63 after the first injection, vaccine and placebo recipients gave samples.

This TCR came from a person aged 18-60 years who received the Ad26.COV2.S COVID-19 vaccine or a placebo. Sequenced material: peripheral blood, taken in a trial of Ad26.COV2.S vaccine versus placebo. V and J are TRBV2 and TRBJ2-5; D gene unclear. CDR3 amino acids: CAILLGNQETQYF. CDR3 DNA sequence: TGTGCCATCTTACTGGGGAACCAAGAGACCCAGTACTTC.